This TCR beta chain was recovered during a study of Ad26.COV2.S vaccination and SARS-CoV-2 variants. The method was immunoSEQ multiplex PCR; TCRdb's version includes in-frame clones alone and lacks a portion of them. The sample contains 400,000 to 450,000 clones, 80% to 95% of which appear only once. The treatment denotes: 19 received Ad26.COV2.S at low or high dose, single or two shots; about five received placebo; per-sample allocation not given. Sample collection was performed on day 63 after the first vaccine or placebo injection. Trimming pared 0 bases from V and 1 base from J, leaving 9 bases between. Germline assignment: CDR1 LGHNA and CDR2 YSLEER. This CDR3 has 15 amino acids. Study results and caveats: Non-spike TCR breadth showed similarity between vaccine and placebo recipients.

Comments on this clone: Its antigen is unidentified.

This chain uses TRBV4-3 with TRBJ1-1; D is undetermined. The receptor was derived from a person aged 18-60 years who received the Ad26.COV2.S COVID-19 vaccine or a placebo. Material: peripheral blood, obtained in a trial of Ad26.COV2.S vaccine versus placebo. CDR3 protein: CASSQERLGNTEAFF. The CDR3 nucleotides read TGCGCCAGCAGCCAAGAACGCCTAGGGAACACTGAAGCTTTCTTT.